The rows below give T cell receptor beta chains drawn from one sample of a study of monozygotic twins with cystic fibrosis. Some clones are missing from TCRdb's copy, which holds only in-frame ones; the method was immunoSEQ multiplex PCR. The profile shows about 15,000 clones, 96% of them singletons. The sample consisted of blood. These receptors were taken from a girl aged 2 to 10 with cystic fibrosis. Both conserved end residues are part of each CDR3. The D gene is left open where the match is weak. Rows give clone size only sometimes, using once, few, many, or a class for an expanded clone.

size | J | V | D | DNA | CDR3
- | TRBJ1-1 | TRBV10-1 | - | TGCGCCTGGGACTGGGTGGGAGCTTTCTTT | CAWDWVGAFF
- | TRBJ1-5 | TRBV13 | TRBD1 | TGTGCCAGCAGCTTAGGCCGGGACAGGGCGCAGCATTTT | CASSLGRDRAQHF
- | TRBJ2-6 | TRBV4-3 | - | TGCGCCAGCAGCCGAAAGGTGGGGCGTAACTCTGGGGCCAACGTCCTGACTTTC | CASSRKVGRNSGANVLTF
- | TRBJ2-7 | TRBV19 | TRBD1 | TGTGCCAGTAGTGCCGGACAGGGACCTTCGCACGAGCAGTACTTC | CASSAGQGPSHEQYF
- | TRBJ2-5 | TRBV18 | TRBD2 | TGTGCCAGCTCACCACTAGCGGGGGAGGCAGAGACCCAGTACTTC | CASSPLAGEAETQYF
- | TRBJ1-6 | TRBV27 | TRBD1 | TGTGCCAGCAGTTTACGGGACAGGGGTTCCTATAATTCACCCCTCCACTTT | CASSLRDRGSYNSPLHF
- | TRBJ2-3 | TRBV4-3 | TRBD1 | TGCGCCAGCAGCCAAGATGGGGACAGCGACACAGATACGCAGTATTTT | CASSQDGDSDTDTQYF
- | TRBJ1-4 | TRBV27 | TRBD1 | TGTGCCAGTACCTCGACGAAGGGGGCTGAAGGTGAAAAACTGTTTTTT | CASTSTKGAEGEKLFF
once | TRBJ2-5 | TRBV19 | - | TGTGCCAGTAGTAAACAGGGTGGGTTGGAGACCCAGTACTTC | CASSKQGGLETQYF
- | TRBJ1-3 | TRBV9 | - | TGTGCCAGCAGCCCACAGGGCTCTGGAAACACCATATATTTT | CASSPQGSGNTIYF
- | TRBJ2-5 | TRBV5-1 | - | TGCGCCAGCAGTCCCACGTACCAAGAGACCCAGTACTTC | CASSPTYQETQYF
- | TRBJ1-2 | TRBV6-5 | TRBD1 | TGTGCCAGCAGTTACGATGCAGGGGGCGGGTATGGCTACACCTTC | CASSYDAGGGYGYTF
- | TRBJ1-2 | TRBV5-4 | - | TGTGCCAGCAGCCTCGAAAGACAGCACTATGGCTACACCTTC | CASSLERQHYGYTF
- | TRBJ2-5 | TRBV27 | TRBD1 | TGTGCCAGCATGGGCGGACAGGGGGCGCGCCAAGAGACCCAGTACTTC | CASMGGQGARQETQYF
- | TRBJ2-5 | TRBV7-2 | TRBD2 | TGTGCCAGCAGCCCCGGGGGAGGGTTTGAGACCCAGTACTTC | CASSPGGGFETQYF
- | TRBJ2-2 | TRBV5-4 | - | TGTGCCAGCAGACTTGAAACCGGGGAGCTGTTTTTT | CASRLETGELFF
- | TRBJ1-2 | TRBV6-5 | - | TGTGCCAGCAGTTACTCTGACAGACCCTATGGCTACACCTTC | CASSYSDRPYGYTF
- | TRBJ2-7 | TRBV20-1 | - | TGCAGTGCTAGGACAGCCTACGAGCAGTACTTC | CSARTAYEQYF
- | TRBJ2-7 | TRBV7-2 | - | TGTGCCAGCAGCCCTTCCCCGGGCGAGCAGTACTTC | CASSPSPGEQYF
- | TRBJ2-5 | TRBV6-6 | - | TGTGCCAGCAGTTACTCATCAGGGGTCGGTGAGACCCAGTACTTC | CASSYSSGVGETQYF
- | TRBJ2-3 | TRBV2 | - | TGTGCCAGCAGTGAAGCGCTTCGGGACGGAGACATCACAGATACGCAGTATTTT | CASSEALRDGDITDTQYF
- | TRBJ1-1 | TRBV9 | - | TGTGCCAGCAGCGCCACGACGGGTGAAGCTTTCTTT | CASSATTGEAFF
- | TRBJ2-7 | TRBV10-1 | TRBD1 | TGCGCCAGCAGTGTCGGACAGGGGTACGAGCAGTACTTC | CASSVGQGYEQYF
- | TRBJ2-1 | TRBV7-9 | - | TGTGCCAGCAGCTTACGTTCTACAGGTTTTAATTCCTACAATGAGCAGTTCTTC | CASSLRSTGFNSYNEQFF
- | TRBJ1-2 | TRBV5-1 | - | TGCGCCAGCAGCCCACCTTCCGCGGGGGTTAGAAATGTCTACACCTTC | CASSPPSAGVRNVYTF
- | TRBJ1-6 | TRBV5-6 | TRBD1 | TGTGCCAGCAGCTTTATTCCGGGACAGCTCGGTTCACCCCTCCACTTT | CASSFIPGQLGSPLHF